Below, 25 T cell receptor beta chains from the same sample are listed, as sequenced in a study of cytomegalovirus exposure and HLA in healthy donors. PCR was performed using 60 Vbeta and 13 Jbeta primers. Here immunoSEQ multiplex PCR was the method, and the copy in TCRdb shows in-frame clones only, minus some. Altogether 95,000 to 150,000 clones are present, roughly three fifths being singletons, with the ten largest covering about 8.1%. The specimen was PBMCs. These receptors originate from a woman aged 40 to 49 in good health and CMV-seropositive.

The chain carries TRBV23-1 and TRBJ2-3, with TRBD2 as a possible D gene (6 bases). TRBV23-1 is treated as an ORF (open reading frame) with a function not yet certain. The V and J ends lost 5 bases and 4 bases respectively, with 31 bases between them. This CDR3 is 20 amino acids long. CDR3 amino acids: CASSGDNGGGGRNTPDTQYF. In DNA form, the CDR3 reads TGCGCCAGCAGTGGTGACAATGGTGGGGGAGGACGTAATACGCCAGATACGCAGTATTTT.

V usage is TRBV5-1 and J usage is TRBJ1-2, with D uncertain. The germline gives CDR1 SGHRS, CDR2 YFSETQ. V lost 0 bases and J 7 bases, leaving 19 bases between the germline ends. This CDR3 has 16 residues. CDR3 sequence reads: CASSLGTGRGLFGYTF. As DNA, the CDR3 is TGCGCCAGCAGCTTGGGGACCGGCAGAGGGCTGTTTGGCTACACCTTC.

V gene TRBV19 combines with J gene TRBJ1-4, with D perhaps TRBD1 (5 bases). The CDR3 has 12 amino acids. The V gene's germline CDR1 is LNHDA and CDR2 SQIVND (reference sequence). The V and J ends lost 10 bases and 3 bases respectively, with 9 bases between them. This CDR3 reads CATRQSNEKLFF. The CDR3 DNA follows: TGTGCCACCAGACAGTCTAATGAAAAACTGTTTTTT.

To note about this clone: This specimen includes other DNA sequences encoding the same CDR3. The CDR3 bases are TGTGCCAGCAGCTTACCAGGGGGGTACGAGCAGTACTTC. Translated: CASSLPGGYEQYF. The chain uses TRBV7-8 and TRBJ2-7, with a weak D call TRBD1 (7 bases). CDR3 length equals 13 residues. CDR1 is SGHVS and CDR2 is FQNEAQ in the germline V gene. V lost 2 bases and J 4 bases, leaving 9 bases between the germline ends.

The rearrangement uses TRBV28 and TRBJ1-2, with 9 bases identical to TRBD1. The V segment lost 5 bases and the J segment 8 bases; nucleotides outside the gene matches: 6. CDR3 length equals 13 residues. From germline, CDR1 is MDHEN and CDR2 SYDVKM. CDR3 in amino acids: CASSLMDRGGYTF. In DNA, the CDR3 is TGTGCCAGCAGTCTGATGGACAGGGGAGGCTACACCTTC.

Concerning this clone: The sample has other DNA sequences that encode this CDR3 too. The CDR3 coding sequence is TGTGCCAGCTCACCCGAGACGGGGAATCAGCCCCAGCATTTT. Its protein is CASSPETGNQPQHF. J is TRBJ1-5 and V is TRBV18; no firm D call. Trimming left V 3 bases short and J 4 bases short, with 10 bases between. Germline CDR1 KGHSH, CDR2 LQKENI. This CDR3 region has 14 residues. Full variable domain (missing parts from reference TRBV18 and TRBJ1-5): NAGVMQNPRHLVRRRGQEARLRCSPMKGHSHVYWYRQLPEEGLKFMVYLQKENIIDESGMPKERFSAEFPKEGPSILRIQQVVRGDSAAYFCASSPETGNQPQHFGDGTRLSIL.

This clone occurred a few times. The rearrangement links TRBV9 to TRBJ2-7; 11 bases fit TRBD2. CDR3 size: 15 residues. Germline CDR1 is SGDLS and CDR2 is YYNGEE. V trimming: 3 bases; J trimming: 2 bases; junction bases outside the gene matches: 4. The CDR3 region is CASSAGTSGTYEQYF. The CDR3 DNA reads TGTGCCAGCAGCGCCGGGACTAGCGGTACCTACGAGCAGTACTTC.

This clone was counted once. The chain is built from TRBV5-1 and TRBJ2-1; TRBD1 aligns across 8 bases. The CDR3 is 18 residues long. Trimming removed 4 bases from V and 4 bases from J; junction bases left unmatched: 16. Germline V CDR1 and CDR2: SGHRS, YFSETQ. CDR3 loop: CASSQHQGATERYNEQFF. The CDR3 nucleotides read TGCGCCAGCAGCCAACACCAGGGGGCCACCGAACGTTACAATGAGCAGTTCTTC.

This clone came up a few times. The chain carries TRBV19 and TRBJ1-2, with D perhaps matching TRBD1 (6 bases). Germline-derived CDR1 and CDR2 are LNHDA and SQIVND (reference sequence). CDR3 length: 14 residues. Trimming cost V 6 bases and J 4 bases, with 15 bases left between them. The CDR3: CASRGTLLAYGYTF. The DNA of the CDR3 is TGTGCCAGTAGGGGGACACTTCTGGCCTATGGCTACACCTTC.

The CDR3 coding sequence is TGTGCCAGCAGTTTTCGTTTGGGGAGTAAGGACACCGGGGAGCTGTTTTTT. It translates to CASSFRLGSKDTGELFF. The chain combines TRBV27 with TRBJ2-2, with a weak D call TRBD2 (5 bases). Trimming shortened V by 3 bases and J by 3 bases, and 17 bases separated the two germline ends. This CDR3 has 17 residues. Germline lookup yields CDR1 MNHEY and CDR2 SMNVEV (reference sequence).

The rearrangement links TRBV4-1 to TRBJ2-7; the D is unclear. The CDR3 is 12 residues long. Trimming stripped 4 bases from V and 6 bases from J, with 10 bases between. The germline V gene encodes CDR1 MGHRA and CDR2 YSYEKL. CDR3 sequence reads: CASSLLGAEQYF. In DNA, the CDR3 is TGCGCCAGCAGCCTGCTAGGAGCCGAGCAGTACTTC.

The V call is TRBV6-4, the J call TRBJ2-3; 10 bases match TRBD2. The ends lost 3 bases at V and 5 bases at J; junction bases unmatched: 11. The germline V gene encodes CDR1 MRHNA and CDR2 SNTAGT. The CDR3 is 17 amino acids. In DNA form, the CDR3 reads TGTGCCAGCAGTGAATGGTACCCAGCGGGAGGGTTAGATACGCAGTATTTT. Translating it yields CASSEWYPAGGLDTQYF.

The chain carries TRBV6-1 and TRBJ2-1; 12 bases are shared with TRBD2. Germline V gives CDR1 MNHNS, CDR2 SASEGT. This CDR3 is 15 amino acids long. With 3 bases clipped from V and 6 bases from J, the junction kept 3 bases outside the gene matches. The CDR3 spells CASSDASGGGNEQFF. The CDR3 coding sequence is TGTGCCAGCAGTGACGCTAGCGGGGGGGGCAATGAGCAGTTCTTC.

This chain connects TRBV7-9 to TRBJ1-2; TRBD1 matches at 8 bases. The V segment lost 5 bases and the J segment 3 bases; nucleotides outside the gene matches: 11. The CDR3 extends over 16 amino acids. Germline-derived CDR1 and CDR2 are SEHNR and FQNEAQ (reference sequence). The CDR3 region is CASSGGQGGFYYGYTF. The DNA for the CDR3 is TGTGCCAGCAGCGGTGGACAGGGAGGTTTCTACTATGGCTACACCTTC.

The chain links TRBV11-3 to TRBJ1-1, with D tentatively TRBD1 (6 bases). The CDR3 has 12 residues. Deletions cut 8 bases from V and 5 bases from J, with 12 bases between. CDR1 is SGHNT, CDR2 YENEEA, per germline. Here the CDR3 DNA reads TGTGCCAGCGCCAGGGGTGGTACTGAAGCTTTCTTT. This encodes CASARGGTEAFF. Combining the CDR3 with reference TRBV11-3 and TRBJ1-1 gives the whole variable domain EAGVVQSPRYKIIEKKQPVAFWCNPISGHNTLYWYLQNLGQGPELLIRYENEEAVDDSQLPKDRFSAERLKGVDSTLKIQPAELGDSAVYLCASARGGTEAFFGQGTRLTVV.

V is TRBV6-1 and J is TRBJ1-5; possible D gene TRBD1, 5 bases. V was trimmed by 11 bases and J by 4 bases, leaving 18 bases between them. CDR3 length equals 14 residues. The germline CDR1 and CDR2 sequences are MNHNS and SASEGT. The CDR3 is CALGLLGANQPQHF. The DNA of the CDR3 is TGTGCCCTGGGACTTCTTGGGGCGAATCAGCCCCAGCATTTT.

The V call is TRBV21-1, the J call TRBJ1-1. TRBV21-1 is noted as a pseudogene. The CDR3 covers 15 residues. The CDR3 loop is CASSTVTEGNTEAFF. The CDR3 region has the DNA TGTGCCAGCAGCACCGTGACCGAGGGGAACACTGAAGCTTTCTTT.

The chain has TRBV5-1 and TRBJ2-7; D is undetermined. Germline V gene sequence: CDR1 SGHRS, CDR2 YFSETQ. The CDR3 runs 13 residues. The ends were cut back, 0 bases at V and 6 bases at J, with 10 bases in the middle. The CDR3 is CASSLGGTSEQYF. The CDR3 DNA reads TGCGCCAGCAGCTTGGGAGGAACCTCCGAGCAGTACTTC.

The CDR3 DNA reads as TGTGCCAGCAGCTTGCAGATCCCAGGGGGGAGTCAGCCCCAGCATTTT. Encoded protein: CASSLQIPGGSQPQHF. The chain links TRBV5-8 to TRBJ1-5; 7 bases agree with TRBD1. CDR1 SGHTS and CDR2 YDEGEE come from the germline V gene. This CDR3 is 16 amino acids long. The J segment lost 6 bases and the V segment lost 1 base, leaving 10 bases of the junction unmatched.

The chain couples TRBV6-1 to TRBJ2-7, with a tentative D call TRBD1 (6 bases). The V gene's germline CDR1 is MNHNS and CDR2 SASEGT. Trimming took off 7 bases at V and 6 bases at J, with 19 bases between the two ends. The CDR3 is 14 residues long. CDR3 amino acids: CASTPQGSLGEQYF. In nucleotides, the CDR3 is TGTGCCAGCACCCCACAGGGATCCCTAGGCGAGCAGTACTTC.

The gene calls are TRBV27 and TRBJ2-7; 7 nucleotides agree with TRBD1. The germline V gene encodes CDR1 MNHEY and CDR2 SMNVEV (reference sequence). V lost 4 bases and J lost 2; bases outside the gene matches: 5. The CDR3 sequence is 14 residues long. In DNA, the CDR3 is TGTGCCAGCAGTTCCCGGGACAGCACCTACGAGCAGTACTTC. Residues: CASSSRDSTYEQYF.

This clone was counted a few times. The J gene is TRBJ2-2, the V gene TRBV19, with D tentatively TRBD2 (5 bases). Germline CDR1 is LNHDA and CDR2 is SQIVND (reference sequence). CDR3 size: 13 residues. V was shortened by 9 bases and J by 2 bases, with 10 bases between the two germline ends. Here the CDR3 DNA reads TGTGCCAGCGACGGGATTAACACCGGGGAGCTGTTTTTT. Translated, it gives CASDGINTGELFF.

This clone has more than one count but fewer than ten. The genes are TRBV28 and TRBJ2-7, with 9 bases matching TRBD1. V lost 6 bases and J lost 5; bases outside the gene matches: 8. CDR3 length equals 14 residues. Germline CDR1 MDHEN, CDR2 SYDVKM. This CDR3 reads CASSLPGTGNEQYF. The CDR3 coding sequence is TGTGCCAGCAGCCTACCCGGGACAGGGAACGAGCAGTACTTC.

Points on this clone: Other DNA variants within this sample encode the same CDR3. This sequence joins TRBV29-1 and TRBJ1-1; 9 bases are shared with TRBD1. The CDR3 sequence is 13 residues long. Germline assignment: CDR1 SQVTM and CDR2 ANQGSEA. Losses at the gene ends were 3 bases for V and 5 bases for J; bases not matched to a gene: 4. The CDR3 protein is CSVDTTGGTEAFF. CDR3 nucleotides: TGCAGCGTTGACACGACAGGGGGAACTGAAGCTTTCTTT.

V usage is TRBV10-3 and J usage is TRBJ2-3; no clear D. The CDR3 extends over 14 amino acids. Germline CDR1 reads ENHRY; CDR2 reads SYGVKD. V was cut by 4 bases and J by 6 bases, with 14 bases left in between. DNA of the CDR3: TGTGCCATCAGTGCCCTAGTAGAGCAGGATACGCAGTATTTT. Residues: CAISALVEQDTQYF.